The entry below gives a single T cell receptor beta chain sequence along with its context. Study members were between about 18 and 100 years old and lived in fewer than 30 US regions. Clinical history as reported by participants underpinned cohort assignment. This sample was taken from a study of blood T cell repertoires in COVID-19. V was clipped by 6 bases and J by 3 bases; unmatched bases: 8. Germline CDR1 SEHNR, CDR2 FQNEAQ (reference sequence). The CDR3 runs to 15 residues. The data were produced by immunoSEQ multiplex PCR, yet TCRdb's version contains in-frame clones alone and is incomplete. The sample includes roughly 150,000 clones, around 80% of them seen just once.

The chain carries TRBV7-9 and TRBJ2-1; 7 nucleotides agree with TRBD2. The sample taken for sequencing was PBMCs or T cells enriched from blood (not recorded which). The TCR sequence derives from a woman aged 70-85 years in a cohort exposed to, infected with or recovered from COVID-19 (not recorded which). The CDR3 region is CASRGGGAYYNEQFF. CDR3 DNA sequence: TGTGCCAGCAGGGGCGGGGGAGCGTACTACAATGAGCAGTTCTTC.